A single sample gave rise to the 11 T cell receptor beta chains below, sequenced in a study of shared clonotypes between healthy human individuals. Some clones are missing from TCRdb's copy, which holds only in-frame ones; the method was immunoSEQ multiplex PCR. Of a few million clones in the sample, roughly 92% are singletons; the top ten hold roughly 0.13%. The sample was naive CD4+ T cells sorted from blood. The subset: CD45RA+ positively selected. These receptors came from a man aged 18 to 29 in good health.

V and J are TRBV23-1 and TRBJ2-4; D may be TRBD1 (6 bases). TRBV23-1 is assigned to the ORF class and has an uncertain function. CDR3 length: 16 residues. Trimming took 0 bases from V and 5 from J, leaving 14 bases between them. CDR3 loop: CASSQSRAGAENIQYF. The CDR3 DNA reads TGCGCCAGCAGTCAATCGCGGGCAGGGGCGGAAAACATTCAGTACTTC.

This chain joins TRBV4-1 and TRBJ2-1; 9 nucleotides line up with TRBD2. J gave up 7 bases and V 2 bases, and 12 bases lay outside the gene matches. This CDR3 has 17 residues. CDR1 is MGHRA, CDR2 YSYEKL, per germline. Written as DNA, the CDR3 is TGCGCCAGCAGCCAAACCACCGGGACTAGCTCACCAAATGAGCAGTTCTTC. This translates into CASSQTTGTSSPNEQFF.

This clone was counted once. V and J are TRBV4-3 and TRBJ2-2, with D possibly matching TRBD2 (5 bases). Germline V CDR1 and CDR2: LGHNA, YSLEER. The CDR3 covers 17 residues. V lost 0 bases, J lost 1 base, and 12 bases lay in between. This chain's CDR3 is CASSQEKTRGNTGELFF. For the CDR3, the DNA is TGCGCCAGCAGCCAAGAAAAGACCCGGGGGAACACCGGGGAGCTGTTTTTT.

A single count supports this clone. V is TRBV9 and J is TRBJ1-2; no clear D gene. The V end lost 3 bases, the J end lost 0 bases, and 15 bases lay between the germline ends. The CDR3 has 16 residues. The germline gives CDR1 SGDLS, CDR2 YYNGEE. The chain's CDR3 is CASSADYLGTNYGYTF. The CDR3 DNA follows: TGTGCCAGCAGCGCCGATTACCTGGGAACTAACTATGGCTACACCTTC.

The chain carries TRBV7-9 and TRBJ2-5, with D perhaps TRBD1 (6 bases). V was clipped by 1 base and J by 1 base, with 13 bases between them. The germline V gene encodes CDR1 SEHNR and CDR2 FQNEAQ (reference sequence). CDR3 size: 16 residues. The CDR3 is CASSLGEGQTQETQYF. The CDR3 DNA reads as TGTGCCAGCAGCTTAGGAGAAGGACAGACCCAAGAGACCCAGTACTTC.

The rearrangement joins TRBV5-1 to TRBJ2-7; tentative D call: TRBD2 (5 bases). Trimming stripped 4 bases from V and 4 bases from J, with 18 bases between. Germline V gene sequence: CDR1 SGHRS, CDR2 YFSETQ. The CDR3 runs to 15 residues. The DNA for the CDR3 is TGCGCCAGCAGCCAAGGACTCACAAAGTTTTACGAGCAGTACTTC. It specifies CASSQGLTKFYEQYF.

This clone was seen just once. This sequence joins TRBV18 and TRBJ2-1; 9 nucleotides match TRBD1. The CDR3 has 15 residues. V gave up 1 base and J gave up 6 bases; unmatched junction bases: 4. CDR1 is KGHSH, CDR2 LQKENI, per germline. CDR3 coding DNA: TGTGCCAGCTCACCACGTGGGACAGGGAGCAATGAGCAGTTCTTC. This translates into CASSPRGTGSNEQFF.

This chain connects TRBV29-1 to TRBJ1-1, with TRBD1 matching 7 bases. Germline V gene data show CDR1 as SQVTM and CDR2 as ANQGSEA. Germline trimming cut 2 bases from V and 5 bases from J; bases unmatched to any gene: 17. CDR3 length: 17 residues. CDR3 sequence reads: CSVEPLRGREVQTEAFF. CDR3 in DNA: TGCAGCGTTGAACCCTTGAGGGGGCGCGAAGTACAAACTGAAGCTTTCTTT.

This chain connects TRBV7-2 to TRBJ1-2; TRBD1 matches 7 bases. Germline trimming cut 5 bases from V and 4 bases from J; bases unmatched to any gene: 4. From germline, CDR1 is SGHTA and CDR2 FQGNSA. The CDR3 is 13 residues long. DNA of the CDR3: TGTGCCAGCAGCCCGACAGGGACCTATGGCTACACCTTC. Residues: CASSPTGTYGYTF. The whole variable domain, filled in from reference TRBV7-2 and TRBJ1-2, reads GAGVSQSPSNKVTEKGKDVELRCDPISGHTALYWYRQSLGQGLEFLIYFQGNSAPDKSGLPSDRFSAERTGGSVSTLTIQRTQQEDSAVYLCASSPTGTYGYTFGSGTRLTVV.

This clone occurred once. This chain uses TRBV5-1 with TRBJ2-1, with D perhaps matching TRBD2 (5 bases). This CDR3 has 16 residues. Trimming removed 0 bases at V and 2 bases at J, with 12 bases between. CDR1 and CDR2 from the germline V gene are SGHRS and YFSETQ. The CDR3 loop is CASSLVSSGAYNEQFF. Here the CDR3 DNA reads TGCGCCAGCAGCTTGGTGTCGAGCGGAGCCTACAATGAGCAGTTCTTC.

V and J are TRBV28 and TRBJ1-2, with D possibly being TRBD1 (5 bases). Germline V gene sequence: CDR1 MDHEN, CDR2 SYDVKM. The V end was cut by 5 bases, the J end by 1 base, with 11 bases between. CDR3 size: 14 residues. CDR3 bases: TGTGCCAGCAGTACAGGCCCACATAACTATGGCTACACCTTC. Translation: CASSTGPHNYGYTF.